Listed here are 18 T cell receptor beta chains from one sample, sequenced in a study of hypomethylating agent response in myelodysplastic syndrome. Sequencing used immunoSEQ multiplex PCR; TCRdb keeps in-frame clones, though not all of them. This sample carries 4,000 to 5,500 clones, approximately 80% of them seen once, and the ten largest clones take over 15%. The input for sequencing was bone marrow, taken before or after starting hypomethylating agent treatment for myelodysplastic syndrome (not recorded which). These receptors all stem from a human donor with myelodysplastic syndrome.

The chain has TRBV11-2 and TRBJ1-3, with 10 positions matching TRBD1. With 5 bases clipped from V and 8 bases from J, the junction kept 9 bases outside the gene matches. The CDR3 is 15 residues long. Germline V gene data show CDR1 as SGHAT and CDR2 as FQNNGV. In DNA, the CDR3 is TGTGCCAGCAGCCCTATGACAGGGGGCTTGGACACCATATATTTT. Residues: CASSPMTGGLDTIYF.

The rearrangement links TRBV6-5 to TRBJ1-1; a weak D match, TRBD1 (5 bases). Trimming removed 2 bases at V and 2 bases at J, with 12 bases between. This CDR3 has 15 residues. Germline V gives CDR1 MNHEY, CDR2 SVGAGI. The DNA of the CDR3 is TGTGCCAGCAGTTACGGCGGGGGAAGAAACACTGAAGCTTTCTTT. This gives the protein CASSYGGGRNTEAFF.

The chain uses TRBV5-6 and TRBJ2-7; no definite D call. This CDR3 is 14 amino acids long. In germline, CDR1 is SGHDT, CDR2 YYEEEE. Trimming took off 3 bases at V and 6 bases at J, with 16 bases between the two ends. The CDR3 DNA follows: TGTGCCAGCAGCTCGAACGTATGGCCATCCGAGCAGTACTTC. Protein sequence: CASSSNVWPSEQYF.

The CDR3 sequence: CASSSTRGQETQYF. The CDR3 DNA sequence: TGTGCCAGCAGCTCAACCAGGGGACAAGAGACCCAGTACTTC. V is TRBV11-3 and J is TRBJ2-5, with D possibly being TRBD1 (6 bases). From germline, CDR1 is SGHNT and CDR2 YENEEA. The CDR3 contains 14 residues. Trimming shortened V by 4 bases and J by 2 bases, and 11 bases separated the two germline ends.

This clone was detected once. The rearrangement joins TRBV19 to TRBJ1-2; 11 bases are shared with TRBD1. CDR3 length: 16 amino acids. With V trimmed by 0 bases and J by 5 bases, 5 bases remained unmatched. Germline loops: CDR1 LNHDA, CDR2 SQIVND (reference sequence). CDR3 sequence (DNA): TGTGCCAGTAGTATAGAGGGGACAGGGGGAAGATATGGCTACACCTTC. It is translated as CASSIEGTGGRYGYTF.

This rearrangement joins TRBV5-1 to TRBJ1-1; 9 bases match TRBD1. This CDR3 is 16 amino acids long. Losses at the gene ends were 5 bases for V and 3 bases for J; bases not matched to a gene: 11. Germline loops: CDR1 SGHRS, CDR2 YFSETQ. The CDR3 bases are TGCGCCAGCAGTTCCGGGACAGGGTCCTATTACACTGAAGCTTTCTTT. The encoded protein is CASSSGTGSYYTEAFF.

This clone was detected only a few times. This sequence joins TRBV6-4 and TRBJ2-1, with 7 bases that match TRBD2. The V gene end was trimmed by 2 bases and the J gene end by 0 bases; junction bases not matched to a gene: 1. The CDR3 consists of 15 residues. Germline V gene data show CDR1 as MRHNA and CDR2 as SNTAGT. The CDR3 region is CASSDGGGSYNEQFF. The CDR3 DNA is TGTGCCAGCAGTGACGGGGGGGGCTCCTACAATGAGCAGTTCTTC.

The CDR3 region has the DNA TGTGCCAGTAATGGAGCAACTAATGAAAAACTGTTTTTT. Amino acids: CASNGATNEKLFF. J is TRBJ1-4 and V is TRBV19, with D unresolved. This CDR3 has 13 residues. The germline CDR1 and CDR2 sequences are LNHDA and SQIVND (reference sequence). V lost 7 bases and J lost 0, with 6 bases in between.

This chain joins TRBV5-6 and TRBJ1-6; 8 nucleotides line up with TRBD1. CDR1 and CDR2 from the germline V gene are SGHDT and YYEEEE. This CDR3 is 13 amino acids long. Trimming removed 9 bases from V and 8 bases from J; junction bases left unmatched: 7. In DNA form, the CDR3 reads TGTGCCATTTTACCGGGACAGGATTCACCCCTCCACTTT. Its protein product is CAILPGQDSPLHF.

Written as DNA, the CDR3 is TGTGCCAGCAGCTTAGAGGGAGCGGGGGGGGGTTACAATGAGCAGTTCTTC. It codes for CASSLEGAGGGYNEQFF. The chain couples TRBV7-2 to TRBJ2-1; 10 bases match TRBD2. Trimming at V came to 1 base and at J to 4 bases, leaving 7 bases not matched to a gene. CDR3 length: 17 amino acids. Germline V lookup: CDR1 SGHTA, CDR2 FQGNSA.

The chain couples TRBV23-1 to TRBJ2-1; no clear D gene. TRBV23-1 has ORF status, its function being uncertain. Trimming left V 0 bases short and J 2 bases short, with 26 bases between. The CDR3 is 21 amino acids. The CDR3 DNA follows: TGCGCCAGCAGTCAATCGAGCCCCACAATGGATCCTCAGGTCCCCTACAATGAGCAGTTCTTC. This gives the protein CASSQSSPTMDPQVPYNEQFF.

The chain couples TRBV5-6 to TRBJ2-7; 13 nucleotides align to TRBD2. V was pared by 6 bases and J by 2 bases, with 8 bases of the junction left unmatched. The germline gives CDR1 SGHDT, CDR2 YYEEEE. This CDR3 has 16 residues. CDR3 in amino acids: CASTQRGLAGTYEQYF. The DNA for the CDR3 is TGTGCCAGCACCCAGCGGGGACTAGCGGGGACCTACGAGCAGTACTTC. The complete variable domain, with remaining parts taken from reference TRBV5-6 and TRBJ2-7, reads DAGVTQSPTHLIKTRGQQVTLRCSPKSGHDTVSWYQQALGQGPQFIFQYYEEEERQRGNFPDRFSGHQFPNYSSELNVNALLLGDSALYLCASTQRGLAGTYEQYFGPGTRLTVT.

The chain uses TRBV5-5 and TRBJ1-4; no firm D call. Germline V lookup: CDR1 SGHKS, CDR2 YYEKEE (reference sequence). Trimming took off 0 bases at V and 4 bases at J, with 7 bases between the two ends. The CDR3 spans 14 residues. CDR3: CASSLGQLNEKLFF. The CDR3 coding sequence is TGTGCCAGCAGCTTGGGCCAGCTTAATGAAAAACTGTTTTTT.

The J gene is TRBJ1-2, the V gene TRBV6-1, with 10 positions matching TRBD1. Germline V gene sequence: CDR1 MNHNS, CDR2 SASEGT. The J segment lost 7 bases and the V segment lost 3 bases, leaving 2 bases of the junction unmatched. The CDR3 loop spans 13 amino acids. CDR3 DNA: TGTGCCAGCAGTGAGCGGACAGGGGGTGGCTACACCTTC. Translation gives CASSERTGGGYTF.

This clone was detected only a few times. The chain joins TRBV27 to TRBJ2-1; D may correspond to TRBD1 or TRBD2 (6 bases each). V was pared by 2 bases and J by 2 bases, with 10 bases between. Germline V gives CDR1 MNHEY, CDR2 SMNVEV (reference sequence). This CDR3 has 15 amino acids. The CDR3 region is CASSLEGGPYNEQFF. The CDR3 nucleotides read TGTGCCAGCAGTTTAGAGGGGGGCCCCTACAATGAGCAGTTCTTC.

The gene calls are TRBV9 and TRBJ2-5; 7 positions agree with TRBD2. The CDR3 loop spans 15 amino acids. V dropped 0 bases and J dropped 1; count of bases not matched to a gene: 3. Germline CDR1 is SGDLS and CDR2 is YYNGEE. CDR3 in DNA: TGTGCCAGCAGCGTAGGGGGGGGACTCCAAGAGACCCAGTACTTC. It specifies CASSVGGGLQETQYF.

Only one count was recorded for this clone. The gene calls are TRBV5-4 and TRBJ2-7, with TRBD1 matching over 7 bases. Losses at the gene ends were 4 bases for V and 2 bases for J; bases not matched to a gene: 6. The CDR3 has 14 residues. Germline lookup yields CDR1 SGHNT and CDR2 YYREEE (reference sequence). The chain's CDR3 is CASSLTQGAYEQYF. The DNA of the CDR3 is TGTGCCAGCAGCCTTACCCAGGGGGCCTACGAGCAGTACTTC.

This clone was counted a few times. The V gene is TRBV5-1, the J gene TRBJ2-1; D is uncertain. Germline V gives CDR1 SGHRS, CDR2 YFSETQ. Between the trimmed V and J ends, which lost 4 bases and 5 bases, there was a span of 13 bases. This CDR3 is 14 amino acids long. CDR3 protein: CASSPGRDHNEQFF. CDR3 in DNA: TGCGCCAGCAGCCCAGGAAGAGATCACAATGAGCAGTTCTTC.